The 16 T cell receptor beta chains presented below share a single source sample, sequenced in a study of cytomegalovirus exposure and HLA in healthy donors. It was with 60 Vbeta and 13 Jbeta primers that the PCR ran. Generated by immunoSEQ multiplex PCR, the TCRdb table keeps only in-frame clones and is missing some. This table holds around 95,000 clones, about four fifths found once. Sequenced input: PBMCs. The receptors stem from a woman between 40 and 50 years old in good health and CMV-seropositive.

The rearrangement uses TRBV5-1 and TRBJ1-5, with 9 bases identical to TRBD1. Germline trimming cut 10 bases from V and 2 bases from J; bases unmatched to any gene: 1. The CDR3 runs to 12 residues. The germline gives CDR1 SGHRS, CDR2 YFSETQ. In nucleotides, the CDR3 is TGCGCCCGACAGGGGGGCAATCAGCCCCAGCATTTT. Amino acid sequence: CARQGGNQPQHF.

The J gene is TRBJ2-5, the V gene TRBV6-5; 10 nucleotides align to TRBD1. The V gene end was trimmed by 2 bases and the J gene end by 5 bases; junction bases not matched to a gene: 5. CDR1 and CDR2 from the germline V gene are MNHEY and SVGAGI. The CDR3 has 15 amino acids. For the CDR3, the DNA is TGTGCCAGCAGTTACGGACAGGGGGTTGGGGAGACCCAGTACTTC. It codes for CASSYGQGVGETQYF.

Here the CDR3 DNA reads TGCGCCAGCAGCCCGCTCCAGGACAGGGCGAAAGAGCAGTACTTC. Its translation: CASSPLQDRAKEQYF. V gene TRBV5-1 combines with J gene TRBJ2-7, with 8 bases that match TRBD1. The CDR3 consists of 15 residues. V lost 4 bases to trimming and J lost 7 bases; unmatched junction nucleotides: 13. Germline values: CDR1 SGHRS, CDR2 YFSETQ.

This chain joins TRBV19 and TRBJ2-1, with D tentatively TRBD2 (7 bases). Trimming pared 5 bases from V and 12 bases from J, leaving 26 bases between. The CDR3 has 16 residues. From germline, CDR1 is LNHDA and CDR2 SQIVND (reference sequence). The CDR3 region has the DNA TGTGCCAGTAGTTCCATAGGGGGACTAAAAACTTTGGGGCAGTTCTTC. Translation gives CASSSIGGLKTLGQFF.

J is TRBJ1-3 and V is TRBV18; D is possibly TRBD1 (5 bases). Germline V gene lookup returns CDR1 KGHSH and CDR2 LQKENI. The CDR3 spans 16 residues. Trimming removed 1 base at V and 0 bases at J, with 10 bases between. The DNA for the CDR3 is TGTGCCAGCTCACCACGGGAGGGGAACTCTGGAAACACCATATATTTT. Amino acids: CASSPREGNSGNTIYF.

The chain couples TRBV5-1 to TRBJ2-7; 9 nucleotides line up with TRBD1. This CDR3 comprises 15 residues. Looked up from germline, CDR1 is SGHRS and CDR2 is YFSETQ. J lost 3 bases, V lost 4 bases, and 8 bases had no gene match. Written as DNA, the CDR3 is TGCGCCAGCAGCCAGGCCCCGGGACAGGGCTACGAGCAGTACTTC. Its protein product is CASSQAPGQGYEQYF.

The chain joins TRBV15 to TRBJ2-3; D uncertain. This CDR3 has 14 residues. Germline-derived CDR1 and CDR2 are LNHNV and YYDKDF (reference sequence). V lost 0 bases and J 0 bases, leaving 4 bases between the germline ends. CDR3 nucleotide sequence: TGTGCCACCAGCAGAGACCTTAGCACAGATACGCAGTATTTT. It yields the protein CATSRDLSTDTQYF.

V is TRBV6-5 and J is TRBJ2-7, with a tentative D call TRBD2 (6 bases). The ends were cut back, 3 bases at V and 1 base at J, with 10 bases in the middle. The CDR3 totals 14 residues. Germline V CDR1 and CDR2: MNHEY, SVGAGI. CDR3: CASSYFRGSYEQYF. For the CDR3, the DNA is TGTGCCAGCAGTTATTTTCGGGGGTCCTACGAGCAGTACTTC.

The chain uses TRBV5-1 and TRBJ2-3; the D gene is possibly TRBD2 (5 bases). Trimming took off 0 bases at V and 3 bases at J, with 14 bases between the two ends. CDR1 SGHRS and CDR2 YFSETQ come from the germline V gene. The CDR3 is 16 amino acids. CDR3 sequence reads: CASSLGAARGTDTQYF. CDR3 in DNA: TGCGCCAGCAGCTTGGGAGCGGCCAGAGGAACAGATACGCAGTATTTT. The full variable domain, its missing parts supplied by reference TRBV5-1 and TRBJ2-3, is KAGVTQTPRYLIKTRGQQVTLSCSPISGHRSVSWYQQTPGQGLQFLFEYFSETQRNKGNFPGRFSGRQFSNSRSEMNVSTLELGDSALYLCASSLGAARGTDTQYFGPGTRLTVL.

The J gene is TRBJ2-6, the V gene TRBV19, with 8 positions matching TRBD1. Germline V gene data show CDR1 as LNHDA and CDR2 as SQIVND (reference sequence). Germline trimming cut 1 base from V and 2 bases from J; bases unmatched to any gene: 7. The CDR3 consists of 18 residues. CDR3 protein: CASSIGDRGVTGANVLTF. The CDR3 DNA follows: TGTGCCAGTAGTATAGGAGACAGGGGTGTGACTGGGGCCAACGTCCTGACTTTC. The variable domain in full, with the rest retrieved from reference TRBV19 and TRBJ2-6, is DGGITQSPKYLFRKEGQNVTLSCEQNLNHDAMYWYRQDPGQGLRLIYYSQIVNDFQKGDIAEGYSVSREKKESFPLTVTSAQKNPTAFYLCASSIGDRGVTGANVLTFGAGSRLTVL.

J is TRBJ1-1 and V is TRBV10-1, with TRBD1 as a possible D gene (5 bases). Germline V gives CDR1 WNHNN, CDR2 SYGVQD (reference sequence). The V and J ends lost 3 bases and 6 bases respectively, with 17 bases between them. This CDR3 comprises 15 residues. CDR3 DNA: TGCGCCAGCAGTGAACGGACGGACAACTGGGCTGAAGCTTTCTTT. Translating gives CASSERTDNWAEAFF.

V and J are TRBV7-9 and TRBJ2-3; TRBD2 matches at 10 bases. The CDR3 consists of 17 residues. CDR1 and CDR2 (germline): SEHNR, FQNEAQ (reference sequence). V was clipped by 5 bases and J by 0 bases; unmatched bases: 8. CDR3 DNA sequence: TGTGCCAGCAGCCCGCTAACGACTAGCGGGAGCACAGATACGCAGTATTTT. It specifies CASSPLTTSGSTDTQYF.

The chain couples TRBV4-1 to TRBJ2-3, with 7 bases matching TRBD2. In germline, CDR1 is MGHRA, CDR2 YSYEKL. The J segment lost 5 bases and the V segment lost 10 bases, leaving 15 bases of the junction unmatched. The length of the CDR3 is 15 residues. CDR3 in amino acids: CATASWGGGEDTQYF. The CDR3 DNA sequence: TGCGCCACCGCGAGCTGGGGGGGAGGAGAAGATACGCAGTATTTT.

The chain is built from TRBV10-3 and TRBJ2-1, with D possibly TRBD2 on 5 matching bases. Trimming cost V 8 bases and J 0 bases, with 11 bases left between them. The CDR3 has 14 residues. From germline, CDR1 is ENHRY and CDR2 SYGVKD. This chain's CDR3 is CAISEDFSYNEQFF. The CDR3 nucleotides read TGTGCCATCTCGGAGGACTTCTCCTACAATGAGCAGTTCTTC.

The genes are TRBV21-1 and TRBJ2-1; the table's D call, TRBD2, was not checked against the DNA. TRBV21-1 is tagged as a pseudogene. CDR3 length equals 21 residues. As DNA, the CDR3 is TGTGCCAGCAGGGGACTAGCGGGAGGGTCAACAGCAGTTAGCTCCTACAATGAGCAGTTCTTC. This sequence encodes CASRGLAGGSTAVSSYNEQFF.

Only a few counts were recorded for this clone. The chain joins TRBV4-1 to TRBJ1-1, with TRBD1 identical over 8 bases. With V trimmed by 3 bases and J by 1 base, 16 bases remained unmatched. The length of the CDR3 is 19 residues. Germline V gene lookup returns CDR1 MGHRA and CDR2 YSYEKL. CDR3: CASSHRVKDRAIGNTEAFF. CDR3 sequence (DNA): TGCGCCAGCAGCCATAGGGTTAAGGACAGGGCGATCGGGAACACTGAAGCTTTCTTT.